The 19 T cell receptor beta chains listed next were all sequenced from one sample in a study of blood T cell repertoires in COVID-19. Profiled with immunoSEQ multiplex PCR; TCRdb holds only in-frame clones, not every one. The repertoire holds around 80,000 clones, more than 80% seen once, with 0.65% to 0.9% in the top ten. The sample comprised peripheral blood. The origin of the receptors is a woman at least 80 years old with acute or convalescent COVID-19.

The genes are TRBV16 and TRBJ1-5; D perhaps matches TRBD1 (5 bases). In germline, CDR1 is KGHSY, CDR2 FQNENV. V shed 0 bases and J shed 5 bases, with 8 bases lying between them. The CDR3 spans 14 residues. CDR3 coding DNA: TGTGCCAGCAGCCAATCCTCCAGGGATCAGCCCCAGCATTTT. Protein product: CASSQSSRDQPQHF.

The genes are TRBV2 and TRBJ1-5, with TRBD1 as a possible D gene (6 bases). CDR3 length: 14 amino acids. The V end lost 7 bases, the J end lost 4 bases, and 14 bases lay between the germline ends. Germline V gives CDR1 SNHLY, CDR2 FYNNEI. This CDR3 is CASTRDTENQPQHF. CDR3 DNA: TGTGCCAGCACCCGGGACACGGAAAATCAGCCCCAGCATTTT.

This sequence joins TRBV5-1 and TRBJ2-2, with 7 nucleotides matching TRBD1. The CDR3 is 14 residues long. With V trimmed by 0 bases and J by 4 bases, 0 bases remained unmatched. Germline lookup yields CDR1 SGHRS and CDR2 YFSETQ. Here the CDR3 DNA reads TGCGCCAGCAGCTTGGCAGGGGGCACCGGGGAGCTGTTTTTT. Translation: CASSLAGGTGELFF.

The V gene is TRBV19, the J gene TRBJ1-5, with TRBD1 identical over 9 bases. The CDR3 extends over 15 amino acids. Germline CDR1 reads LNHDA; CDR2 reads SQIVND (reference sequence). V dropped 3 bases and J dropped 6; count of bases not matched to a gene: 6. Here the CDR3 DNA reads TGTGCCAGTAGTATGGGACAGGGTCTATCTCAGCCCCAGCATTTT. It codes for CASSMGQGLSQPQHF. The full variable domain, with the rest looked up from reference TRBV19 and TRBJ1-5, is DGGITQSPKYLFRKEGQNVTLSCEQNLNHDAMYWYRQDPGQGLRLIYYSQIVNDFQKGDIAEGYSVSREKKESFPLTVTSAQKNPTAFYLCASSMGQGLSQPQHFGDGTRLSIL.

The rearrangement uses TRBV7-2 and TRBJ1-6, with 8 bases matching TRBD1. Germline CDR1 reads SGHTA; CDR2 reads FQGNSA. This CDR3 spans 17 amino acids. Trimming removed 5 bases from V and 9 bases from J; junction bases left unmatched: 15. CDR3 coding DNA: TGTGCCAGCAGCCCCACTACCGGGACAGGCGTGGTTTCACCCCTCCACTTT. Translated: CASSPTTGTGVVSPLHF. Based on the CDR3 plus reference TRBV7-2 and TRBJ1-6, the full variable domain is GAGVSQSPSNKVTEKGKDVELRCDPISGHTALYWYRQSLGQGLEFLIYFQGNSAPDKSGLPSDRFSAERTGGSVSTLTIQRTQQEDSAVYLCASSPTTGTGVVSPLHFGNGTRLTVT.

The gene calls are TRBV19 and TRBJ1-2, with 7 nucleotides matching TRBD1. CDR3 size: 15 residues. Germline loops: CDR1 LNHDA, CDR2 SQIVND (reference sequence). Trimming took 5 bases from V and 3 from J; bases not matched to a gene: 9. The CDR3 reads CASSARQGGYYGYTF. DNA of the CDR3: TGTGCCAGTAGTGCAAGACAGGGAGGCTACTATGGCTACACCTTC.

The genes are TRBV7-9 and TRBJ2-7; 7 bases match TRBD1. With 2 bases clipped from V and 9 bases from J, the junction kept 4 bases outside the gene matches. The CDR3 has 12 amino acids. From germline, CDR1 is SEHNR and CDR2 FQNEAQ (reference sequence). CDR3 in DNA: TGTGCCAGCAGCTTAACAGGGGATGGGCAGTACTTC. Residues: CASSLTGDGQYF.

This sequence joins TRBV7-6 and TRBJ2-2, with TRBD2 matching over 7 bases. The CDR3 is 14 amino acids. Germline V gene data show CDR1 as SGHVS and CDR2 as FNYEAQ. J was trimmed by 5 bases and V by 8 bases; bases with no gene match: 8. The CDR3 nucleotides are TGTGCCAGCGACTCTAGCGGAAGGACCGGGGAGCTGTTTTTT. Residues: CASDSSGRTGELFF.

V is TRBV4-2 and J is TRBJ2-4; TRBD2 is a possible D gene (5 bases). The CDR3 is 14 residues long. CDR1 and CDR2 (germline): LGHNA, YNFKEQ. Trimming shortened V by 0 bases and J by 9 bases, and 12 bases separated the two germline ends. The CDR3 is CASSQERRSGIQYF. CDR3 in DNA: TGTGCCAGCAGCCAAGAGCGGAGGTCAGGCATTCAGTACTTC.

The CDR3 loop reads CASRSKGGTEAFF. In nucleotides, the CDR3 is TGCGCCAGCAGGAGCAAGGGAGGGACTGAAGCTTTCTTT. This chain uses TRBV5-1 with TRBJ1-1, with unresolved D. Between the trimmed V and J ends, which lost 5 bases and 5 bases, there was a span of 13 bases. This CDR3 is built from 13 residues. Germline V gene data show CDR1 as SGHRS and CDR2 as YFSETQ.

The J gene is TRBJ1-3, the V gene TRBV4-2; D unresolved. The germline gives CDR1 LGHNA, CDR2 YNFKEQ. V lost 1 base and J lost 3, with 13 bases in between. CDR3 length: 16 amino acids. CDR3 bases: TGTGCCAGCAGCCAAGCCTTCGGGGTCGGTGGAAACACCATATATTTT. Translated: CASSQAFGVGGNTIYF.

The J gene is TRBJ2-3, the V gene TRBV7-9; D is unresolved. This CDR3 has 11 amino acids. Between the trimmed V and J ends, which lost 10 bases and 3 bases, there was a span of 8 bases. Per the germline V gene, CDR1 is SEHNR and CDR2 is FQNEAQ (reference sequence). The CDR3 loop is CATRRTDTQYF. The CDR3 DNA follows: TGTGCCACCCGGCGGACAGATACGCAGTATTTT.

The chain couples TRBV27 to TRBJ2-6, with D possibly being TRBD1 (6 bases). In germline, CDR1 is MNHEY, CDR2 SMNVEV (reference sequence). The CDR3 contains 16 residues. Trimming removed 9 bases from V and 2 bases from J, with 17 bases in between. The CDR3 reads CARAGQRGTGANVLTF. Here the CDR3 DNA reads TGTGCCAGGGCTGGGCAGAGGGGGACTGGGGCCAACGTCCTGACTTTC. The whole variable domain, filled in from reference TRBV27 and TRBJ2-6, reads EAQVTQNPRYLITVTGKKLTVTCSQNMNHEYMSWYRQDPGLGLRQIYYSMNVEVTDKGDVPEGYKVSRKEKRNFPLILESPSPNQTSLYFCARAGQRGTGANVLTFGAGSRLTVL.

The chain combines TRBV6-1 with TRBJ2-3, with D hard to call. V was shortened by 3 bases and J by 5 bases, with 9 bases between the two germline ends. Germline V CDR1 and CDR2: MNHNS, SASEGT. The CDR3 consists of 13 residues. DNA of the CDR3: TGTGCCAGCAGTGAGCGGAGTCAAGATACGCAGTATTTT. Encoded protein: CASSERSQDTQYF.

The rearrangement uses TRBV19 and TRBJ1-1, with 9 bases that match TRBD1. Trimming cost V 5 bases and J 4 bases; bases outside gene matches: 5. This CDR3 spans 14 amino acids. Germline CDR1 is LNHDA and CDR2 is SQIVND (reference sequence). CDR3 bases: TGTGCCAGTAGTCCGTACAGGGGGCCCACTGAAGCTTTCTTT. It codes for CASSPYRGPTEAFF.

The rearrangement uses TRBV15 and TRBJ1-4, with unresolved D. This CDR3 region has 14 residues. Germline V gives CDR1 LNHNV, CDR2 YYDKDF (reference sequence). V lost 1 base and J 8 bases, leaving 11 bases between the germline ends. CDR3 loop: CATSRVRTSEKLFF. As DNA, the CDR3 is TGTGCCACCAGCAGAGTGCGCACGAGCGAAAAACTGTTTTTT. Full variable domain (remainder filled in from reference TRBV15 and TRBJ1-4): DAMVIQNPRYQVTQFGKPVTLSCSQTLNHNVMYWYQQKSSQAPKLLFHYYDKDFNNEADTPDNFQSRRPNTSFCFLDIRSPGLGDTAMYLCATSRVRTSEKLFFGSGTQLSVL.

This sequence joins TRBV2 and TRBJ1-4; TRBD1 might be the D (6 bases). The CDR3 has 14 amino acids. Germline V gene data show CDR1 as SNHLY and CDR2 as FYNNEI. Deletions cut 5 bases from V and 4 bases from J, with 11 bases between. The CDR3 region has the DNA TGTGCCAGCAGTTTCGACAGGCTTAATGAAAAACTGTTTTTT. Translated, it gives CASSFDRLNEKLFF.

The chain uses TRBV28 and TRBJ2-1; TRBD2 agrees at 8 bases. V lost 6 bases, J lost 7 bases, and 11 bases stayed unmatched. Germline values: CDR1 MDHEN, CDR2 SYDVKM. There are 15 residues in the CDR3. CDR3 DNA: TGTGCCAGCAGCCTGACTAGCGCCCTTAAAAATGAGCAGTTCTTC. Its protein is CASSLTSALKNEQFF. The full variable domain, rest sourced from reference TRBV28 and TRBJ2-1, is DVKVTQSSRYLVKRTGEKVFLECVQDMDHENMFWYRQDPGLGLRLIYFSYDVKMKEKGDIPEGYSVSREKKERFSLILESASTNQTSMYLCASSLTSALKNEQFFGPGTRLTVL.

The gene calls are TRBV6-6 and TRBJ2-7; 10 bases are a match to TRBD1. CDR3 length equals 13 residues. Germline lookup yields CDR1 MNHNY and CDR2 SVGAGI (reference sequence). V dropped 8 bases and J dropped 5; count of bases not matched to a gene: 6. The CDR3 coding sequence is TGTGCCAGCCAAGACAGGGGGCTCGACGAGCAGTACTTC. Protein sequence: CASQDRGLDEQYF.